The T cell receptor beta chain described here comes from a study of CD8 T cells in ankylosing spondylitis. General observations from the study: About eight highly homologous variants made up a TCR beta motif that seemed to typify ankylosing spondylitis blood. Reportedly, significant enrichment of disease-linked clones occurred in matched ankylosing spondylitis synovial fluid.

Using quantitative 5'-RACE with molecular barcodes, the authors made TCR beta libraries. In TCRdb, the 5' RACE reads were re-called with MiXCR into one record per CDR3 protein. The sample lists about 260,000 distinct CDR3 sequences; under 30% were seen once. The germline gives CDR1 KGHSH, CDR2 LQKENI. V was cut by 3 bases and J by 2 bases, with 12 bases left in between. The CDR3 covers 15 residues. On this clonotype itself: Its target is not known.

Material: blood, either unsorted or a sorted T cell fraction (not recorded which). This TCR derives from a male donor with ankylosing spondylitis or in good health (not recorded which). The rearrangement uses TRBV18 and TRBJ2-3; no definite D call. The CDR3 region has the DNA TGTGCCAGCTCACCGCCCTATCCGGACACAGATACGCAGTATTTT. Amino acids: CASSPPYPDTDTQYF.